This TCR beta chain originates from a study of beta chain features in type 1 diabetes. Across the whole study: Over all samples combined, over 85,000,000 sorted cells were examined. Study conclusions and caveats: Moderately but significantly shorter TCRB CDR3s were found in Type 1 diabetes patients in all four CD4+ subsets.

Between the trimmed V and J ends, which lost 4 bases and 4 bases, there was a span of 9 bases. CDR1 SGDLS and CDR2 YYNGEE come from the germline V gene. This CDR3 region has 13 residues. Only a few counts were recorded for this clone. As yet, its antigen is unknown. One heparinised draw, averaging around 120 mL, was taken per donor. Every bit of the isolated RNA underwent reverse transcription, so sequencing read expressed TCRB transcripts. An average roughly 3.5 million reads came from naive, central memory and regulatory T cell samples. TCRdb keeps only in-frame clones here, not all; method: immunoSEQ multiplex PCR. The sample includes under 850,000 clones, over 10% of them seen just once.

The chain couples TRBV9 to TRBJ2-1, with D unresolved. This clonotype was sampled from a man between 18 and 35 years old with type 1 diabetes. Sample: naive CD4+ T cells from blood. The CDR3 coding sequence is TGTGCCAGCAGCACTGACACTTACAATGAGCAGTTCTTC. Amino acids: CASSTDTYNEQFF.